These 29 T cell receptor beta chains share one sample of origin, sequenced in a study of monozygotic twins with inflammatory bowel disease. From the 5' RACE reads, TCRdb lists one entry per CDR3 protein and no DNA. The sample table includes over 110,000 distinct CDR3 sequences. Sequencing was performed on blood. The origin of the receptors is a human donor with ulcerative colitis or Crohn's disease, or a healthy co-twin of an affected twin (not recorded which).

This chain connects TRBV12-3 or TRBV12-4 to TRBJ1-5; TCRdb returns TRBD1, unconfirmable since there is no DNA. The CDR3 loop spans 14 amino acids. This chain's CDR3 is CASSSDSRNQPQHF.

This chain joins TRBV6-1 and TRBJ1-3. The germline V gene has CDR1 MNHNS and CDR2 SASEGT. The CDR3 length is 14 residues. This chain's CDR3 is CASSEGISGNTIYF.

The genes are TRBV7-2 and TRBJ1-2; TCRdb indicates TRBD1, and absent DNA this call remains unverified. This CDR3 has 14 amino acids. Germline CDR1 SGHTA, CDR2 FQGNSA. This CDR3 reads CASSLGGHSNGYTF. The whole variable domain, remainder taken from reference TRBV7-2 and TRBJ1-2, is GAGVSQSPSNKVTEKGKDVELRCDPISGHTALYWYRQSLGQGLEFLIYFQGNSAPDKSGLPSDRFSAERTGGSVSTLTIQRTQQEDSAVYLCASSLGGHSNGYTFGSGTRLTVV.

The V call is TRBV7-2, the J call TRBJ1-3; the TRBD1 assignment by TCRdb is unverifiable without DNA. The CDR3 spans 16 residues. Germline V CDR1 and CDR2: SGHTA, FQGNSA. CDR3 in amino acids: CATSLGTGSSGNTIYF.

The CDR3: CASSLEWGGYEQYF. The rearrangement links TRBV5-1 to TRBJ2-7; TCRdb selects TRBD1, and the lack of DNA leaves this call unchecked. The germline CDR1 and CDR2 sequences are SGHRS and YFSETQ. This CDR3 region has 14 residues.

V usage is TRBV2 and J usage is TRBJ1-5; absent DNA, TCRdb's TRBD1 call cannot be checked. This CDR3 is 15 amino acids long. Per germline, CDR1 SNHLY and CDR2 FYNNEI. Here the CDR3 reads CASRRGTDGNQPQHF.

The rearrangement uses TRBV7-9 and TRBJ2-1. Germline V gives CDR1 SEHNR, CDR2 FQNEAQ (reference sequence). The CDR3 length is 13 residues. The CDR3 sequence is CASSGRNYNEQFF. Filled out from reference TRBV7-9 and TRBJ2-1, the complete variable domain reads DTGVSQNPRHKITKRGQNVTFRCDPISEHNRLYWYRQTLGQGPEFLTYFQNEAQLEKSRLLSDRFSAERPKGSFSTLEIQRTEQGDSAMYLCASSGRNYNEQFFGPGTRLTVL.

J is TRBJ2-7 and V is TRBV20-1; TCRdb's assignment of TRBD2 cannot be checked, as there is no DNA. There are 13 residues in the CDR3. Germline-derived CDR1 and CDR2 are DFQATT and SNEGSKA (reference sequence). CDR3 in amino acids: CSARAPGLGEQYF.

The V gene is TRBV12-3 or TRBV12-4, the J gene TRBJ1-1. There are 13 residues in the CDR3. CDR3 region: CASVRRMNTEAFF.

The rearrangement joins TRBV30 to TRBJ2-5; the D gene TCRdb calls, TRBD2, cannot be checked with no DNA. Germline CDR1 reads GTSNPN; CDR2 reads SVGIG (reference sequence). CDR3 length equals 14 residues. The CDR3 spells CAWSGLAGLETQYF.

This chain connects TRBV30 to TRBJ2-7. The CDR3 contains 11 residues. Germline-derived CDR1 and CDR2 are GTSNPN and SVGIG (reference sequence). This CDR3 reads CAWSVVRKQYF.

The chain carries TRBV15 and TRBJ2-6; no DNA is available, so the TRBD2 call from TCRdb remains unchecked. This CDR3 contains 15 residues. Germline V gene lookup returns CDR1 LNHNV and CDR2 YYDKDF (reference sequence). The CDR3 region is CATREVGAGANVLTF.

CDR3 sequence reads: CASSLVDVSTGHQYF. The chain has TRBV11-2 and TRBJ2-4; lacking DNA, the TRBD1 call made by TCRdb goes unchecked. From germline, CDR1 is SGHAT and CDR2 FQNNGV. The CDR3 extends over 15 amino acids.

V usage is TRBV20-1 and J usage is TRBJ2-2; the TCRdb call, TRBD1, lacks DNA for checking. This CDR3 spans 12 amino acids. The V gene's germline CDR1 is DFQATT and CDR2 SNEGSKA (reference sequence). The CDR3 region is CSARQGAGELFF.

This rearrangement joins TRBV18 to TRBJ1-1. The CDR3 length is 14 residues. Germline V gene sequence: CDR1 KGHSH, CDR2 LQKENI. CDR3: CASSQAARDTEAFF.

The chain couples TRBV3-1 to TRBJ1-4; TCRdb's D gene call, TRBD1, goes unchecked for lack of DNA. Germline V CDR1 and CDR2: LGHDT, YNNKEL (reference sequence). The CDR3 length is 14 residues. The chain's CDR3 is CASSPIRGREKLFF.

The chain couples TRBV20-1 to TRBJ2-1; TCRdb gives TRBD2 as the D gene, but with no DNA this cannot be confirmed. Germline assignment: CDR1 DFQATT and CDR2 SNEGSKA (reference sequence). The CDR3 is made up of 15 amino acids. This CDR3 is CSAYTGTSGGYEQFF.

The V gene is TRBV20-1, the J gene TRBJ2-3; the D gene TCRdb calls, TRBD1, cannot be checked with no DNA. The germline V gene encodes CDR1 DFQATT and CDR2 SNEGSKA (reference sequence). This CDR3 has 17 amino acids. The CDR3 sequence is CSSALGTGTLGTDTQYF.

The rearrangement links TRBV4-2 to TRBJ1-4. This CDR3 region has 16 residues. CDR1 and CDR2 from the germline V gene are LGHNA and YNFKEQ. CDR3 amino acids: CASSQGAQATNEKLFF.

This rearrangement joins TRBV5-1 to TRBJ1-5. CDR3 length: 17 amino acids. Per germline, CDR1 SGHRS and CDR2 YFSETQ. The CDR3 here is CASSLPPGGRHNQPQHF.

V is TRBV4-1 and J is TRBJ1-5; lacking DNA, the TRBD1 call made by TCRdb goes unchecked. Germline-derived CDR1 and CDR2 are MGHRA and YSYEKL. The CDR3 extends over 16 amino acids. Here the CDR3 reads CASSPNPGDSNQPQHF.

V usage is TRBV12-3 or TRBV12-4 and J usage is TRBJ2-7; checking the TCRdb D call of TRBD1 is not possible without DNA. The CDR3 contains 15 residues. This chain's CDR3 is CASSRSGTGSYEQYF.

The chain couples TRBV20-1 to TRBJ1-3; TCRdb selects TRBD1, and the lack of DNA leaves this call unchecked. The CDR3 spans 21 residues. Looked up from germline, CDR1 is DFQATT and CDR2 is SNEGSKA (reference sequence). CDR3 protein: CSARDRFSGQGYPSSGNTIYF.

The chain carries TRBV25-1 and TRBJ1-1; the TRBD1 assignment by TCRdb is unverifiable without DNA. Germline V gene lookup returns CDR1 MGHDK and CDR2 SYGVNS. The CDR3 covers 14 residues. The CDR3: CASSRTGSRTEAFF.

The chain recombines TRBV7-2 with TRBJ1-6; TCRdb lists TRBD1, though no DNA is available to test this call. The CDR3 consists of 14 residues. Germline lookup yields CDR1 SGHTA and CDR2 FQGNSA. The CDR3 spells CASSLPGNNSPLHF.

The gene calls are TRBV5-1 and TRBJ2-5; absent DNA, TCRdb's TRBD1 call cannot be checked. The length of the CDR3 is 14 residues. Germline V lookup: CDR1 SGHRS, CDR2 YFSETQ. The CDR3: CASSPRGGRETQYF.

This rearrangement joins TRBV2 to TRBJ1-1; the D call from TCRdb, TRBD1, cannot be confirmed without DNA. The CDR3 is 13 residues long. In germline, CDR1 is SNHLY, CDR2 FYNNEI. The CDR3 protein is CASITGGNTEAFF.

This chain connects TRBV12-3 or TRBV12-4 to TRBJ2-1; TCRdb designates TRBD1, a call that cannot be tested without DNA. This CDR3 contains 16 residues. The CDR3 sequence is CASSSNRVRGWNEQFF.

The V call is TRBV14, the J call TRBJ2-1. The CDR3 sequence is 15 residues long. Germline V gene lookup returns CDR1 SGHDN and CDR2 FVKESK. Here the CDR3 reads CASSQELSSYNEQFF.